This note documents a single T cell receptor beta chain sequence. These data are taken from a study of brain T cells in children with intractable seizures. Sequencing was limited to surgery cases with top T cell transcript signatures in brain tissue. At least one anti-epileptic drug was given before surgery. The germline CDR1 and CDR2 sequences are MDHEN and SYDVKM. CDR3 length equals 13 residues. V was trimmed by 6 bases and J by 2 bases, leaving 11 bases between them. Here immunoSEQ multiplex PCR was the method, and the copy in TCRdb shows in-frame clones only, minus some. Of tens of thousands of clones listed, around 91% are singletons.

The chain combines TRBV28 with TRBJ2-7; unclear D gene. The source was peripheral blood, collected at surgery. This TCR derives from a girl under 10 years old with Rasmussen encephalitis and intractable seizures. CDR3 nucleotides: TGTGCCAGCAGGGGGATGCCACCCTACGAGCAGTACTTC. It encodes CASRGMPPYEQYF.